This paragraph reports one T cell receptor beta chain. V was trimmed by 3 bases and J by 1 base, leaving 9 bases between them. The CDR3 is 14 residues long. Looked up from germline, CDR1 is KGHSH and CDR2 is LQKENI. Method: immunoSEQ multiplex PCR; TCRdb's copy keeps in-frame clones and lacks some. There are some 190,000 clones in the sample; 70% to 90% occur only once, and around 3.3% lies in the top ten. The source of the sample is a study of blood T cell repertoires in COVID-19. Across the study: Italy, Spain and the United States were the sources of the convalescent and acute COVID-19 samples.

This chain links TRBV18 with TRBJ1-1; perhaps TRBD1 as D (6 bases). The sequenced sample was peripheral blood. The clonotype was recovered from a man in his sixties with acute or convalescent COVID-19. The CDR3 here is CASSPGHQNTEAFF. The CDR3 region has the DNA TGTGCCAGCTCACCGGGACACCAGAACACTGAAGCTTTCTTT.